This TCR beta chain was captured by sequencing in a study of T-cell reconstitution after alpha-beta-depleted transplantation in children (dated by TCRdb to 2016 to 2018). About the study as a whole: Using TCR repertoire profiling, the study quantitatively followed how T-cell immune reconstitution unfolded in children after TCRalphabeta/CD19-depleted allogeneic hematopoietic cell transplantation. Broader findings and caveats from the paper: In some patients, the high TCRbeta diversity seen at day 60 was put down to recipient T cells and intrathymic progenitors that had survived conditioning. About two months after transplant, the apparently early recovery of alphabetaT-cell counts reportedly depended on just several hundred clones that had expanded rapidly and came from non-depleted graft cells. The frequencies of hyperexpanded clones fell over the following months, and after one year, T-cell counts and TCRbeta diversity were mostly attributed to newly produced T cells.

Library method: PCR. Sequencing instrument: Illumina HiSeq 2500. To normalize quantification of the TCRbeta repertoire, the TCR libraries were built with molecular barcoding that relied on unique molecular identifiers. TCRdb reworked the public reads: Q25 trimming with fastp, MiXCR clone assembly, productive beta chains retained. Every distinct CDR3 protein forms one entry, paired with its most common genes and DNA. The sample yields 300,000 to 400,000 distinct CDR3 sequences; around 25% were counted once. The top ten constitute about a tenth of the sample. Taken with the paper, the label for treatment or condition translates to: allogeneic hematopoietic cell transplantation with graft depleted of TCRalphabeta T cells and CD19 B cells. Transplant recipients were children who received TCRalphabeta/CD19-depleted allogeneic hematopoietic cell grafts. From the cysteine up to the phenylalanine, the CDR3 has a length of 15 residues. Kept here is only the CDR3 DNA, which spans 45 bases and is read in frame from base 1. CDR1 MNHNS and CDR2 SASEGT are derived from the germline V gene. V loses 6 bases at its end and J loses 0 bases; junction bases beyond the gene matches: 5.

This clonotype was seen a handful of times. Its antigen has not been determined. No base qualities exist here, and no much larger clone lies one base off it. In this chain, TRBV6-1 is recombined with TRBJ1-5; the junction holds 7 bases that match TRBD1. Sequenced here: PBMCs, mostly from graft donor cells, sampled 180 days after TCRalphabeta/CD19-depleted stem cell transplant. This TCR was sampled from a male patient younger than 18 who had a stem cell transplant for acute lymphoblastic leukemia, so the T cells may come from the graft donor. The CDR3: CASRAGQTSNQPQHF. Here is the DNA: TGTGCCAGCAGAGCGGGACAGACTAGCAATCAGCCCCAGCATTTT.